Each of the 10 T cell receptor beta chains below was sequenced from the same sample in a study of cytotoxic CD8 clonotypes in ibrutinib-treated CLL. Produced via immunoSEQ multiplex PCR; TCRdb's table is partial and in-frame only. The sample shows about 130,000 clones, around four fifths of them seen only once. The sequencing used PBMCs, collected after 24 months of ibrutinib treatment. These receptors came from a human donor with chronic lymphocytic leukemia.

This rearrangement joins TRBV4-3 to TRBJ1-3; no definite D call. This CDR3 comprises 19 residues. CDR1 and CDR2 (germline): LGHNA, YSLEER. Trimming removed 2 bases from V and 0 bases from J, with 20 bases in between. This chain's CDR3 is CASSQYSPTGTYSGNTIYF. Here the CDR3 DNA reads TGCGCCAGCAGCCAATATTCACCCACGGGCACTTACTCTGGAAACACCATATATTTT.

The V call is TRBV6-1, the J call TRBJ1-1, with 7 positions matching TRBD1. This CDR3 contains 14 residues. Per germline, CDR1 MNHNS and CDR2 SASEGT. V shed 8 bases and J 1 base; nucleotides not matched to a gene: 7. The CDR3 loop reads CASGTQGWNTEAFF. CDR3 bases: TGTGCCAGCGGAACACAGGGGTGGAACACTGAAGCTTTCTTT.

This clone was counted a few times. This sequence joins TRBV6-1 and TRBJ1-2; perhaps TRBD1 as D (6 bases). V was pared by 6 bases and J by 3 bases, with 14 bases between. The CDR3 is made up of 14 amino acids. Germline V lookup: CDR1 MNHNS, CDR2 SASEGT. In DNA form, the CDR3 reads TGTGCCAGCAGAGGCTCGGACAGACACTATGGCTACACCTTC. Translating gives CASRGSDRHYGYTF.

The CDR3 coding sequence is TGTGCCAGCAGCACGTCCGGGACCAGAAATGAAAAACTGTTTTTT. Translated, it gives CASSTSGTRNEKLFF. This chain connects TRBV7-9 to TRBJ1-4; a weak D match, TRBD1 (5 bases). Germline CDR1 SEHNR, CDR2 FQNEAQ (reference sequence). The V end was cut by 5 bases, the J end by 5 bases, with 15 bases between. The length of the CDR3 is 15 residues.

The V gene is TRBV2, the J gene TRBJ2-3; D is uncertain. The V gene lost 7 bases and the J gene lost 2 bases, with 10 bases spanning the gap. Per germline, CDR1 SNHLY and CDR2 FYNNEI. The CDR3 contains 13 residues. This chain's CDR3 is CASKERDTDTQYF. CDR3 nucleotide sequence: TGTGCCAGCAAGGAGAGAGACACAGATACGCAGTATTTT.

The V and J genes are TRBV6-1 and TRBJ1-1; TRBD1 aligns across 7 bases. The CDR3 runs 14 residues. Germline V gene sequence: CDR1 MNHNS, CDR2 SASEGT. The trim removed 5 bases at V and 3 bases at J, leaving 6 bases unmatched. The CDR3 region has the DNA TGTGCCAGCAGTCCAGGGGGTTCGGACACTGAAGCTTTCTTT. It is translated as CASSPGGSDTEAFF.

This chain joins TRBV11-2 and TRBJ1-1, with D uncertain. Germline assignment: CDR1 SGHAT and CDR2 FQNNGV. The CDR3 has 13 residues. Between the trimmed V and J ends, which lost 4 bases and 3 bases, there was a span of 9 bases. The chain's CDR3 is CASSSSPDTEAFF. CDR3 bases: TGTGCCAGCAGCTCCTCCCCGGACACTGAAGCTTTCTTT.

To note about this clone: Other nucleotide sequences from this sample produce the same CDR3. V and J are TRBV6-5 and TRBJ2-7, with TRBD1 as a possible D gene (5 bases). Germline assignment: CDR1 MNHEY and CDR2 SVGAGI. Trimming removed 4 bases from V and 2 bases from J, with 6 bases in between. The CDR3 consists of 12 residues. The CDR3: CASSSGPYEQYF. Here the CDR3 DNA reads TGTGCCAGCAGTTCAGGGCCCTACGAGCAGTACTTC.

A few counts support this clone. The chain's CDR3 is CASSSPGNTDTQYF. In DNA form, the CDR3 reads TGTGCCAGTAGTTCCCCAGGAAATACAGATACGCAGTATTTT. The chain carries TRBV19 and TRBJ2-3; D remains ambiguous. Germline loops: CDR1 LNHDA, CDR2 SQIVND (reference sequence). This CDR3 is built from 14 residues. Trimming left V 5 bases short and J 3 bases short, with 12 bases between.

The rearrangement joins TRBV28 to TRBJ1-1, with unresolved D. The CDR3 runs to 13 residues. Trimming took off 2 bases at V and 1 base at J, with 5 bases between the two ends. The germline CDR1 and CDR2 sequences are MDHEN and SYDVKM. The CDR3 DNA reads TGTGCCAGCAGTTTAAAGACGAACACTGAAGCTTTCTTT. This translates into CASSLKTNTEAFF.